This T cell receptor beta chain is from a study of radiation and T cells in renal cell carcinoma. Study overall: Nephrectomy followed 15 Gy stereotactic body radiation by 4 weeks.

Noted time point: blood 2 weeks post-SBRT. Treatment reported: 15 Gy SBRT to primary tumor, nephrectomy 4 weeks later. After SBRT, blood was collected at 2 and 4 weeks, plus baseline. This renal cell carcinoma was of the clear cell type. Details on this clone: Its antigen is still unknown.

The CDR3 spans 12 residues. CDR1 MNHEY and CDR2 SVGAGI come from the germline V gene. Losses at the gene ends were 6 bases for V and 7 bases for J; bases not matched to a gene: 3. Study-wide results and caveats: Top tumor clonotypes rose in blood 2 weeks post-radiation, then contracted.

Profiling relied on immunoSEQ multiplex PCR, and the TCRdb table lists in-frame clones only, not all of them. The sample includes more than 95,000 clones, 81% seen only once; the top ten take approximately 5%. This specimen consisted of blood, obtained from a patient whose treatment included radiotherapy and nephrectomy. This chain links TRBV6-5 with TRBJ1-5; 7 positions match TRBD1. This TCR was recovered from a man aged 50 to 59 with renal cell carcinoma. The CDR3: CASRTGNQPQHF. In DNA form, the CDR3 reads TGTGCCAGCAGGACAGGGAACCAGCCCCAGCATTTT.